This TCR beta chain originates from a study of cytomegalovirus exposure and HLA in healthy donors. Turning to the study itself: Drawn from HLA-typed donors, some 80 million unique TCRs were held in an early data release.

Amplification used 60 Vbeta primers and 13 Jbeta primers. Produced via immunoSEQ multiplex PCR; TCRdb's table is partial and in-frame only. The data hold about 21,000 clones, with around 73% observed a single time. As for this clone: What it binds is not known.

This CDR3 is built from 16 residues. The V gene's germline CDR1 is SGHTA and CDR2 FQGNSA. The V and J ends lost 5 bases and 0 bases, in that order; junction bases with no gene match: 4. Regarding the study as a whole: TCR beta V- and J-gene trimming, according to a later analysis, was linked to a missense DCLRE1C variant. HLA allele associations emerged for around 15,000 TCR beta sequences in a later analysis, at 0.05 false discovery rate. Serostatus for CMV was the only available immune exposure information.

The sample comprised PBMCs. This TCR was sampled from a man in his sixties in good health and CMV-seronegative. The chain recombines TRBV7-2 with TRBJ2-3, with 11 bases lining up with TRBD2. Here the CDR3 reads CASSARLAGSTDTQYF. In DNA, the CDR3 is TGTGCCAGCAGCGCAAGACTAGCGGGGAGCACAGATACGCAGTATTTT.